Listed below are T cell receptor beta chains from one sample, sequenced in a study of cytomegalovirus exposure and HLA in healthy donors. Some clones are missing from TCRdb's copy, which holds only in-frame ones; the method was immunoSEQ multiplex PCR. The sample includes fewer than 120,000 clones, around 88% of them seen just once. Sequencing was carried out using PBMCs. The receptors stem from a man aged 35 to 55 in good health and CMV-seronegative. Both conserved end residues are part of each CDR3. Fields, in order: D gene, J gene, V gene, clone size, CDR3 protein, CDR3 DNA. D genes are given only for firm matches. The size entry is marked missing in some rows and otherwise reads once, few, many or a size class.

NA,TRBJ1-2,TRBV7-2,once,CAGSLGRLSSYGYTF,TGTGCCGGCAGCTTAGGTCGTTTAAGCTCCTATGGCTACACCTTC
TRBD2,TRBJ2-7,TRBV28,NA,CASSRPRTSGPVYEQYF,TGTGCCAGCAGTCGACCACGGACTAGCGGGCCAGTCTACGAGCAGTACTTC
NA,TRBJ2-6,TRBV15,NA,CATSSGGSGANVLTF,TGTGCCACCAGCAGCGGGGGTTCTGGGGCCAACGTCCTGACTTTC
TRBD2,TRBJ2-7,TRBV5-1,NA,CASSFGLAGGPVEQYF,TGCGCCAGCAGCTTTGGACTAGCGGGGGGTCCCGTAGAGCAGTACTTC
NA,TRBJ1-2,TRBV2,NA,CASREQALLDYGYTF,TGTGCCAGCAGAGAACAGGCTCTCCTGGACTATGGCTACACCTTC
NA,TRBJ2-3,TRBV5-1,once,CASSLQARPSTDTQYF,TGCGCCAGCAGCTTGCAGGCCCGCCCATCGACAGATACGCAGTATTTT
TRBD2,TRBJ2-2,TRBV28,once,CASSLGGAGELFF,TGTGCCAGCAGCCTTGGGGGGGCCGGGGAGCTGTTTTTT
TRBD1,TRBJ1-5,TRBV10-3,NA,CAISRTGDSNQPQHF,TGTGCCATCAGCAGGACAGGGGACAGCAATCAGCCCCAGCATTTT
NA,TRBJ1-5,TRBV6-1,NA,CASSVRAANQPQHF,TGTGCCAGCAGTGTGAGGGCAGCTAATCAGCCCCAGCATTTT
NA,TRBJ2-5,TRBV29-1,once,CSVVGLGGWETQYF,TGCAGCGTTGTTGGTCTAGGAGGCTGGGAGACCCAGTACTTC
TRBD1,TRBJ1-2,TRBV28,NA,CASFTGVGGYTF,TGTGCCAGCTTCACAGGGGTCGGCGGCTACACCTTC
NA,TRBJ2-7,TRBV5-8,NA,CASSLGGRGSLSYEQYF,TGTGCCAGCAGCTTGGGGGGTAGGGGTTCCCTCTCCTACGAGCAGTACTTC
NA,TRBJ2-2,TRBV14,NA,CASSQQGLRGGELFF,TGTGCCAGCAGCCAGCAGGGTTTGCGTGGCGGGGAGCTGTTTTTT
NA,TRBJ1-2,TRBV6-5,once,CASSRAGDGYTF,TGTGCCAGCAGTAGAGCGGGAGATGGCTACACCTTC
NA,TRBJ2-5,TRBV7-2,NA,CASSLVTGGETQYF,TGTGCCAGCAGCTTAGTTACCGGTGGAGAGACCCAGTACTTC
TRBD1,TRBJ1-1,TRBV4-2,NA,CASSQEPLGQGTTEAFF,TGTGCCAGCAGCCAAGAGCCCCTCGGACAGGGGACCACTGAAGCTTTCTTT
TRBD2,TRBJ2-5,TRBV2,NA,CASSGGTSGNKETQYF,TGTGCCAGCAGCGGCGGGACTAGCGGGAACAAAGAGACCCAGTACTTC
TRBD1,TRBJ2-7,TRBV28,NA,CASSLWGDRAPYEQYF,TGTGCCAGCAGTTTATGGGGGGACAGGGCCCCCTACGAGCAGTACTTC
NA,TRBJ2-4,TRBV5-1,NA,CASSLPGENIQYF,TGCGCCAGCAGCCTTCCGGGAGAAAACATTCAGTACTTC
TRBD1,TRBJ2-5,TRBV2,few,CASNRGKETQYF,TGTGCCAGCAACAGGGGGAAAGAGACCCAGTACTTC
NA,TRBJ1-2,TRBV27,NA,CASRPTGREGGYTF,TGTGCCAGCAGGCCTACAGGGAGAGAAGGGGGCTACACCTTC
NA,TRBJ1-5,TRBV5-4,once,CASTFITGSYQPQHF,TGTGCCAGCACCTTTATTACAGGGTCTTATCAGCCCCAGCATTTT
TRBD1,TRBJ1-1,TRBV2,once,CASRGTGGNTEAFF,TGTGCCAGCAGGGGGACAGGGGGAAACACTGAAGCTTTCTTT
NA,TRBJ2-3,TRBV5-1,NA,CASSAGLLGTDTQYF,TGCGCCAGCAGCGCAGGGTTGTTGGGCACAGATACGCAGTATTTT
NA,TRBJ2-2,TRBV7-2,once,CASSLEGQQTGELFF,TGTGCCAGCAGCTTAGAAGGACAGCAAACCGGGGAGCTGTTTTTT
TRBD1,TRBJ2-7,TRBV30,NA,CAWETGTGPYEQYF,TGTGCCTGGGAAACCGGGACAGGGCCCTACGAGCAGTACTTC
NA,TRBJ2-3,TRBV6-5,NA,CASSRRTGTDTQYF,TGTGCCAGCAGCCGTAGGACAGGCACAGATACGCAGTATTTT
NA,TRBJ1-1,TRBV29-1,NA,CSVVGGEAFF,TGCAGCGTTGTGGGGGGTGAAGCTTTCTTT
TRBD1,TRBJ1-3,TRBV5-1,once,CASSLDQGAGNTIYF,TGCGCCAGCAGCTTGGATCAGGGGGCTGGAAACACCATATATTTT
TRBD1,TRBJ1-2,TRBV6-1,few,CASIRGTGTYYGYTF,TGTGCCAGCATTCGGGGGACAGGGACCTACTATGGCTACACCTTC
NA,TRBJ2-1,TRBV4-2,NA,CASGGADEQFF,TGTGCCAGCGGGGGGGCGGATGAGCAGTTCTTC
NA,TRBJ1-6,TRBV5-1,NA,CASSLEGTSSYNSPLHF,TGCGCCAGCAGCTTGGAAGGGACAAGCTCCTATAATTCACCCCTCCACTTT
TRBD1,TRBJ1-5,TRBV15,NA,CATSRDNWGQGRSSSNQPQHF,TGTGCCACCAGCAGAGATAATTGGGGACAGGGCCGAAGTTCTTCCAATCAGCCCCAGCATTTT